The table lists the clone carrying this TCR beta chain with a count of one. Losses at the gene ends were 8 bases for V and 2 bases for J; bases not matched to a gene: 10. This CDR3 comprises 15 residues. CDR1 and CDR2 (germline): MNHEY, SMNVEV (reference sequence). This record comes from a study of blood T cell repertoires in COVID-19. The protocol was immunoSEQ multiplex PCR, while the TCRdb copy is restricted to in-frame clones and leaves out a portion. This table has 170,000 or so clones, 65% to 85% appearing once. This clonotype was obtained from a woman in her sixties with acute or convalescent COVID-19. The sequencing sample was made of peripheral blood. The chain joins TRBV27 to TRBJ1-2; 8 bases agree with TRBD1. The CDR3 DNA is TGTGCCAGCCTCGGACAGGGTCGGTCCAACTATGGCTACACCTTC. It codes for CASLGQGRSNYGYTF.